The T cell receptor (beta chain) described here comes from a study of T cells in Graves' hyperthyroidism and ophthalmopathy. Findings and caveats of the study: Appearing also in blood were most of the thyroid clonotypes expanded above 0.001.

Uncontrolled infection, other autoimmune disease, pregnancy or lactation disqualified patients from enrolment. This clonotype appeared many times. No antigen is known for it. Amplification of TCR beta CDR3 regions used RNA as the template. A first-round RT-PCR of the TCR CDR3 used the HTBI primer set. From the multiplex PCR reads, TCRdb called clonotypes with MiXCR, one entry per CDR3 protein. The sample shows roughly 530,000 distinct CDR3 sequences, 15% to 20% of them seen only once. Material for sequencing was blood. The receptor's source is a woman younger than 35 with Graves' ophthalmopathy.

CDR3: CASSQIETGSKAEAFF. The CDR3 DNA follows: TGTGCCAGCAGCCAAATTGAAACAGGGTCTAAAGCTGAAGCTTTCTTT. This chain connects TRBV14 to TRBJ1-1, with D possibly matching TRBD1 (6 bases). The CDR3 has 16 residues. CDR1 SGHDN and CDR2 FVKESK come from the germline V gene. Between the trimmed V and J ends, which lost 2 bases and 6 bases, there was a span of 19 bases.